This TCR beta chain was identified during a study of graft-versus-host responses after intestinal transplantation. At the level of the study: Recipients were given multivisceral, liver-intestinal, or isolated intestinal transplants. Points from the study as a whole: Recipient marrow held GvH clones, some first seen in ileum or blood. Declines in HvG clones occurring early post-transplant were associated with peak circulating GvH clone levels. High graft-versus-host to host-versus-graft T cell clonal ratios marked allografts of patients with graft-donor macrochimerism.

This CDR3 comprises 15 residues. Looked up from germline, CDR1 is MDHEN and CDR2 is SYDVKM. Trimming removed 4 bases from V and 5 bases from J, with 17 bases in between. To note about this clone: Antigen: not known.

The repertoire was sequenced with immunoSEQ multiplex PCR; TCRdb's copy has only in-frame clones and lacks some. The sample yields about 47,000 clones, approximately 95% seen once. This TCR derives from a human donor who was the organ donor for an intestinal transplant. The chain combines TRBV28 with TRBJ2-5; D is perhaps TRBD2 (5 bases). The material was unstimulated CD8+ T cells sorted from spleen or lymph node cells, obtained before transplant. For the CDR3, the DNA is TGTGCCAGCAGTTACCGCCGGGGTGATATGGAGACCCAGTACTTC. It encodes CASSYRRGDMETQYF.